A selection of T cell receptor beta chains follows, all from one sample in a study of blood T cell repertoires in COVID-19. Sequencing used immunoSEQ multiplex PCR; TCRdb keeps in-frame clones, though not all of them. Of 300,000 to 350,000 clones listed, approximately 86% are singletons. Source material: peripheral blood. Receptor source: a man in his late teens or twenties with active or convalescent COVID-19. Each CDR3 is given with its conserved first and last residue. The D gene is left open where the match is weak. The size field is filled for only some rows; it gives once, few, many or a size class.

d_gene: NA
v_gene: TRBV2
j_gene: TRBJ1-2
abundance: NA
CDR3nt: TGTGCCGTCCTAACCACGGGTCTTGACTATGGCTACACCTTC
CDR3aa: CAVLTTGLDYGYTF

d_gene: TRBD1
v_gene: TRBV15
j_gene: TRBJ2-4
abundance: NA
CDR3nt: TGTGCCACCAGCAACCGACAGGGGGGGTACATTCAGTACTTC
CDR3aa: CATSNRQGGYIQYF

d_gene: TRBD2
v_gene: TRBV5-1
j_gene: TRBJ2-7
abundance: NA
CDR3nt: TGCGCCAGCAGCTTCTATAGCGGGGGAACCTACGAGCAGTACTTC
CDR3aa: CASSFYSGGTYEQYF

d_gene: TRBD1
v_gene: TRBV11-2
j_gene: TRBJ1-6
abundance: NA
CDR3nt: TGTGCCAGCAGCTTAGGGGACAGGCCACCCCTCCACTTT
CDR3aa: CASSLGDRPPLHF

d_gene: TRBD1
v_gene: TRBV19
j_gene: TRBJ1-5
abundance: NA
CDR3nt: TGTGCCAGTACAGCGGGGGACAGGGGCACGAATCAGCCCCAGCATTTT
CDR3aa: CASTAGDRGTNQPQHF

d_gene: NA
v_gene: TRBV7-9
j_gene: TRBJ1-1
abundance: NA
CDR3nt: TGTGCTACAGGGTTTTTCACTGAAGCTTTCTTT
CDR3aa: CATGFFTEAFF

d_gene: TRBD1
v_gene: TRBV18
j_gene: TRBJ1-2
abundance: NA
CDR3nt: TGTGCCAGCTCACCGGGACAGGGCCAACTCTATGGCTACACCTTC
CDR3aa: CASSPGQGQLYGYTF

d_gene: NA
v_gene: TRBV6-5
j_gene: TRBJ1-5
abundance: NA
CDR3nt: TGTGCCAGTAATTACAATCAGCCCCAGCATTTT
CDR3aa: CASNYNQPQHF

d_gene: TRBD2
v_gene: TRBV28
j_gene: TRBJ2-3
abundance: once
CDR3nt: TGTGCCTTCAGCGGGGGGAGCACAGATACGCAGTATTTT
CDR3aa: CAFSGGSTDTQYF

d_gene: NA
v_gene: TRBV6-2/TRBV6-3
j_gene: TRBJ1-5
abundance: NA
CDR3nt: TGTGCCAGCAGCAAATCTGGGAGTAGCAATCAGCCCCAGCATTTT
CDR3aa: CASSKSGSSNQPQHF

d_gene: TRBD2
v_gene: TRBV6-6
j_gene: TRBJ2-3
abundance: NA
CDR3nt: TGTGCCAGCAGTTATTGGGAGGGAACAGATACGCAGTATTTT
CDR3aa: CASSYWEGTDTQYF

d_gene: NA
v_gene: TRBV6-6
j_gene: TRBJ2-5
abundance: once
CDR3nt: TGTGCCAGCAGTTACCGTTCCCGGGAGACCCAGTACTTC
CDR3aa: CASSYRSRETQYF

d_gene: TRBD1
v_gene: TRBV27
j_gene: TRBJ2-5
abundance: NA
CDR3nt: TGTGCCAGCAGGTCAGGGGGCCGGGAGACCCAGTACTTC
CDR3aa: CASRSGGRETQYF

d_gene: NA
v_gene: TRBV12-1
j_gene: TRBJ2-7
abundance: NA
CDR3nt: TGTGCCAGCAGCTTCTTCCTCCGGGACAGGGTCTCCTACGAGCAGTACTTC
CDR3aa: CASSFFLRDRVSYEQYF

d_gene: NA
v_gene: TRBV12-3/TRBV12-4
j_gene: TRBJ2-5
abundance: NA
CDR3nt: TGTGCCAGCAGACGGACTAACCAAGAGACCCAGTACTTC
CDR3aa: CASRRTNQETQYF

d_gene: TRBD1
v_gene: TRBV19
j_gene: TRBJ1-5
abundance: once
CDR3nt: TGTGCCACCAGACCGAGGGGGCGACAGACCAATCAGCCCCAGCATTTT
CDR3aa: CATRPRGRQTNQPQHF

d_gene: NA
v_gene: TRBV6-6
j_gene: TRBJ1-1
abundance: NA
CDR3nt: TGTGCCGAGCGCGACAGACTGAACACTGAAGCTTTCTTT
CDR3aa: CAERDRLNTEAFF

d_gene: NA
v_gene: TRBV3-1/TRBV3-2
j_gene: TRBJ1-4
abundance: NA
CDR3nt: TGTGCCAGCAGCCAAGAGGGGGGAGGTCGTGTAAAACTGTTTTTT
CDR3aa: CASSQEGGGRVKLFF

d_gene: NA
v_gene: TRBV7-8
j_gene: TRBJ1-5
abundance: few
CDR3nt: TGTGCCAGCAGCTTAGGCGGGTCTAGCAATCAGCCCCAGCATTTT
CDR3aa: CASSLGGSSNQPQHF

d_gene: NA
v_gene: TRBV4-1
j_gene: TRBJ2-1
abundance: NA
CDR3nt: TGCGCCAGCAGCCATTATAAGGACTCGACCGGACTCAATGAGCAGTTCTTC
CDR3aa: CASSHYKDSTGLNEQFF

d_gene: NA
v_gene: TRBV7-2
j_gene: TRBJ2-2
abundance: NA
CDR3nt: TGTGCCAGCAGCTTAGGTCAGACGGGCACCGGGGAGCTGTTTTTT
CDR3aa: CASSLGQTGTGELFF

d_gene: TRBD2
v_gene: TRBV2
j_gene: TRBJ2-1
abundance: NA
CDR3nt: TGTGCCAGCACAAGACTAGCGGGCCAGTTCTTC
CDR3aa: CASTRLAGQFF

d_gene: NA
v_gene: TRBV19
j_gene: TRBJ2-7
abundance: once
CDR3nt: TGTGCCAGTAGCACAGGCGGGGTCCTGGGTGAGCAGTACTTC
CDR3aa: CASSTGGVLGEQYF

d_gene: TRBD1
v_gene: TRBV5-1
j_gene: TRBJ1-1
abundance: NA
CDR3nt: TGCGCCAGCAGCGCGACAGGGTCGGTTACTGAAGCTTTCTTT
CDR3aa: CASSATGSVTEAFF

d_gene: TRBD2
v_gene: TRBV7-2
j_gene: TRBJ2-7
abundance: once
CDR3nt: TGTGCCAGCAGCCCAAGACTAGCGGACTACGAGCAGTACTTC
CDR3aa: CASSPRLADYEQYF

d_gene: NA
v_gene: TRBV11-2
j_gene: TRBJ1-2
abundance: NA
CDR3nt: TGTGCCAGCAGCCGCGCTCGAACAGGTCTCTATGGCTACACCTTC
CDR3aa: CASSRARTGLYGYTF

d_gene: TRBD1
v_gene: TRBV5-4
j_gene: TRBJ1-4
abundance: NA
CDR3nt: TGTGCCAGCAGCTTGGGGACAGGGGCTAATGAAAAACTGTTTTTT
CDR3aa: CASSLGTGANEKLFF

d_gene: NA
v_gene: TRBV12-5
j_gene: TRBJ1-1
abundance: NA
CDR3nt: TGTGCTAGTGGTTTGACCTTGGGACTCCAGAACACTGAAGCTTTCTTT
CDR3aa: CASGLTLGLQNTEAFF

d_gene: TRBD1
v_gene: TRBV7-9
j_gene: TRBJ1-1
abundance: NA
CDR3nt: TGTGCCAGCAGCTCGTCGTTGGGACAGGGTGCCGTAGCTTTCTTT
CDR3aa: CASSSSLGQGAVAFF

d_gene: NA
v_gene: TRBV19
j_gene: TRBJ1-5
abundance: NA
CDR3nt: TGTGCCAGTAGTATAGGGAGGCAGTATAGCAATCAGCCCCAGCATTTT
CDR3aa: CASSIGRQYSNQPQHF

d_gene: NA
v_gene: TRBV6-5
j_gene: TRBJ1-6
abundance: once
CDR3nt: TGTGCCAGCAGTTACTCGATGGCCTCACCCCTCCACTTT
CDR3aa: CASSYSMASPLHF

d_gene: NA
v_gene: TRBV4-1
j_gene: TRBJ1-1
abundance: NA
CDR3nt: TGCGCCAGCAGCCAAGTGGGGGGTCGGACTGAAGCTTTCTTT
CDR3aa: CASSQVGGRTEAFF